Reported below is one T cell receptor beta chain. From germline, CDR1 is KGHSH and CDR2 LQKENI. The CDR3 extends over 14 amino acids. V shed 3 bases and J 5 bases; nucleotides not matched to a gene: 5. Seattle researchers signed up patients amid active infection and tracked them longitudinally. This sample stems from a study of blood T cell repertoires in COVID-19. Study-wide context: Researchers got acute and convalescent COVID-19 samples from the United States, Italy and Spain. PBMCs, B-cell-depleted T cells, or T cells provided the cDNA or gDNA that made up the material.

Per the original methods: Cell counts per sample came from amplifying reference gene primers. Repertoires were generated with immunoSEQ multiplex PCR, while TCRdb's copy carries only in-frame clones and drops some. For V, J and clone size, that table is used; D and trimming come from the DNA. The sample lists tens of thousands of clones, around 84% occurring once. Sequenced sample: peripheral blood. This receptor was taken from a woman of 80 years or more with COVID-19, enrolled during active disease. The chain has TRBV18 and TRBJ2-5; 8 bases align to TRBD1. The CDR3 DNA reads as TGTGCCAGCTCACCGACAGGGGTCAGGGAGACCCAGTACTTC. As protein: CASSPTGVRETQYF.